The following is a TCR beta chain sequence with its context. The data originate from a study of blood T cells in healthy people across ages. In germline, CDR1 is SGHTA, CDR2 FQGTGA. Trimming cost V 5 bases and J 11 bases, with 21 bases left between them. This CDR3 has 14 amino acids. Together with a sample-barcoded 5' primer, a J-beta primer mix was included in a second PCR lasting about 6 to 11 cycles. TCRdb independently ran MiXCR on the 5' RACE reads; one entry per CDR3 protein. The sample contains approximately 1.5 million distinct CDR3 sequences, roughly 43% of which appear only once. V and J are TRBV7-3 and TRBJ2-5; D is ambiguous. Material for sequencing was blood. The TCR originated in a woman between 18 and 29 years old in good health. Here the CDR3 reads CASSGSGFNNEQYF. The CDR3 DNA reads TGTGCCAGCAGCGGATCAGGTTTCAACAATGAGCAGTACTTC.